A selection of T cell receptor beta chains follows, all from one sample in a study of T cells in localized non-small cell lung cancer. The table came from immunoSEQ multiplex PCR; TCRdb's copy has only in-frame clones and leaves some out. The data show around 25,000 clones, with around 87% seen just once and 5.8% held by the top ten. The sequencing used peripheral blood, collected before any cancer treatment. The receptors derive from a male donor at least 60 years old with stage II squamous cell lung carcinoma. Both conserved end residues are trimmed from each CDR3.

j_call v_call cdr3_aa
TRBJ2-5 TRBV4-3 ASSPTSGRAGQETQY
TRBJ1-1 TRBV6-1 ASSETPSGAF
TRBJ2-5 TRBV5-8 ASSDGGQTQY
TRBJ2-7 TRBV12-2 ASRLCEQY
TRBJ1-1 TRBV6-5 ASRDRRSEAF
TRBJ1-3 TRBV19 ASSISGNGNTIY
TRBJ1-6 TRBV4-1 ASSQLKGEGSPLH
TRBJ2-3 TRBV20-1 SARGGDTQY
TRBJ2-1 TRBV5-1 ASSGLAGRSEQF
TRBJ2-3 TRBV4-3 ASSQDRDSSSDTQY
TRBJ2-7 TRBV11-3 ASRGGYEQY
TRBJ1-2 TRBV19 ATYDQAGTGGNYGYT
TRBJ1-1 TRBV7-9 ASSLVSWARAPTEAF
TRBJ1-1 TRBV11-2 ASRVGGGQMNTEAF
TRBJ1-1 TRBV29-1 SASTFDTEAF
TRBJ2-5 TRBV27 ASSARSDRTQY
TRBJ1-1 TRBV6-1 ASRGQGDTEAF
TRBJ2-7 TRBV27 ASTAPPGLLECEQY
TRBJ1-2 TRBV5-8 ASKHRDKYGYT
TRBJ1-2 TRBV29-1 SVTTYEGGYGYT
TRBJ2-7 TRBV5-4 ASSVGQGRDEQY
TRBJ2-7 TRBV11-2 ASSLSPGATYEQY
TRBJ2-7 TRBV7-2 ASSPAASGFLYEQY
TRBJ2-7 TRBV6-1 ASSAGVELGEQY
TRBJ2-1 TRBV18 ASSPGTSDNEQF
TRBJ2-1 TRBV28 ASSPLETESSYNEQF
TRBJ1-5 TRBV28 ASSLPQRQASNQPQH
TRBJ2-1 TRBV9 ASSVLAGASYNEQF
TRBJ2-5 TRBV6-4 ARPPTNGSGTQY
TRBJ2-1 TRBV5-1 ASSFQGLGQF